This T cell receptor beta chain was recovered during a study of regulatory T cells in long-lasting Graves disease. Study at large: Antithyroid drugs had been given to newly diagnosed Graves' patients for under 3 months.

For TCR beta, libraries came from iRepertoire HTBI primers and Arm-PCR of CDR3 regions. In TCRdb, the multiplex PCR reads were re-called with MiXCR into one record per CDR3 protein. The sample has fewer than 550,000 distinct CDR3 sequences, around 15% seen once; the top ten hold 25%. Germline trimming cut 3 bases from V and 9 bases from J; bases unmatched to any gene: 8. Per the germline V gene, CDR1 is DFQATT and CDR2 is SNEGSKA (reference sequence). This CDR3 is 13 amino acids long. Time point defined: newly diagnosed GD, antithyroid drugs for less than 3 months. With RNA extracted from PBMCs as input, the TCR library was made. This clonotype was counted a few times. These data were also filed under a second study, of T cells in Graves' hyperthyroidism and ophthalmopathy. From that paper: A first-round RT-PCR of the TCR CDR3 used the HTBI primer set.

The sequence came from a woman aged 35 to 60 with Graves disease. Material: peripheral blood mononuclear cells (PBMCs), obtained at new diagnosis, from a patient treated with antithyroid drugs. V gene TRBV20-1 combines with J gene TRBJ2-1; 7 bases are a match to TRBD2. The CDR3 sequence is CSARRGLGVEQFF. The CDR3 nucleotides are TGCAGTGCTAGGAGAGGACTAGGCGTTGAGCAGTTCTTC.